This T cell receptor (beta chain) was identified in a study of T cell responses to AZD1222 COVID-19 vaccine. Study-wide points: Distributed over spike, vaccine-associated CD4 TCRs predominated at 160-218 and 743-854.

Trimming at V came to 5 bases and at J to 4 bases, leaving 8 bases not matched to a gene. The germline CDR1 and CDR2 sequences are SGHVS and FQNEAQ. The CDR3 runs 17 residues. To note about this clone: Its specificity is unknown.

Sequenced by immunoSEQ multiplex PCR; TCRdb stores in-frame clones only, minus some. The profile shows 100,000 or so clones, 82% of them singletons. V usage is TRBV7-8 and J usage is TRBJ2-1; TRBD2 aligns across 13 bases. This receptor was identified in an adult in good health. The sequences come from peripheral blood, collected on day 0 of AZD1222 vaccination. The CDR3 nucleotides read TGTGCCAGCAGCCCTTGGACTAGCGGGGGATATTACAATGAGCAGTTCTTC. Its protein is CASSPWTSGGYYNEQFF.